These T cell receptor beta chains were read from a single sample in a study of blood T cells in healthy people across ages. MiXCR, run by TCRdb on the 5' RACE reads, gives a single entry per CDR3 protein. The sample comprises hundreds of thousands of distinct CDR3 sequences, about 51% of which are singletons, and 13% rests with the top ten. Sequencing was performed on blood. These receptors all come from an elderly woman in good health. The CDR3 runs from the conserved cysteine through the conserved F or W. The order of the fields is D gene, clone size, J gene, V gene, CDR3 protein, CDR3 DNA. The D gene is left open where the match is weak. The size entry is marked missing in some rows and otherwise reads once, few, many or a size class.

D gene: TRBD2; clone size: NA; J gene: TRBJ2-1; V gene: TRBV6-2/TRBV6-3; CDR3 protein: CASRKTAGGPNEQFF; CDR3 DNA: TGTGCCAGCAGAAAAACCGCGGGGGGGCCCAATGAGCAGTTCTTC
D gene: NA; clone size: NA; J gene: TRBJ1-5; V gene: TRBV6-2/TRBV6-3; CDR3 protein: CASSYRTANQPQHF; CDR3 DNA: TGTGCCAGCAGCTATCGGACGGCGAATCAGCCCCAGCATTTT
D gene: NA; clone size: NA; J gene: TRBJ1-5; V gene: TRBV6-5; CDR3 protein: CASGNPQHF; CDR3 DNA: TGTGCCAGCGGCAACCCCCAGCATTTT
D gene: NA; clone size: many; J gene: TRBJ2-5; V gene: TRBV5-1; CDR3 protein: CASSLAGNQETQYF; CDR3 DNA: TGCGCCAGCAGCTTGGCCGGGAATCAAGAGACCCAGTACTTC
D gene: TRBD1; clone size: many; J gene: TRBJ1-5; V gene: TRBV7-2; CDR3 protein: CASSSPRDSYSNQPQHF; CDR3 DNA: TGTGCCAGCAGCTCCCCCCGGGACAGCTATAGCAATCAGCCCCAGCATTTT
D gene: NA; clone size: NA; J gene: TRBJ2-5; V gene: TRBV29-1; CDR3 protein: CSVAPGSSETQYF; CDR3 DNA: TGCAGCGTTGCTCCAGGGTCATCAGAGACCCAGTACTTC
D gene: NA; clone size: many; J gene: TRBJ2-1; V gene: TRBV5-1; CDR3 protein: CASSFDNEQFF; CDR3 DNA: TGTGCCAGCAGCTTTGACAATGAGCAGTTCTTC
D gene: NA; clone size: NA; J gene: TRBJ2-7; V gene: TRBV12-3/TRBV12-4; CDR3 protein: CASSSTFSSYEQYF; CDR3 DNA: TGTGCCAGCAGCTCGACGTTCAGCTCCTACGAGCAGTACTTC
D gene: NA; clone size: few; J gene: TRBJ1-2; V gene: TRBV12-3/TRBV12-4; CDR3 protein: CASSLPQIGYTF; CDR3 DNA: TGTGCCAGCAGTCTACCTCAGATTGGCTACACCTTC
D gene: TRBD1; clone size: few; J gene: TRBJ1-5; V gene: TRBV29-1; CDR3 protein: CSAQGESNQPQHF; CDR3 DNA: TGCAGCGCACAGGGGGAGAGCAATCAGCCCCAGCATTTT
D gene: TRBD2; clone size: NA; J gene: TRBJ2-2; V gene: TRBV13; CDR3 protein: CASSLGREAGELFF; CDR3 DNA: TGTGCCAGCAGCTTAGGACGGGAGGCCGGGGAGCTGTTTTTT
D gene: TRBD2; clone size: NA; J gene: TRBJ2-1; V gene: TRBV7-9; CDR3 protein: CASSSRLAGPNEQFF; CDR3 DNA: TGTGCCAGCAGCTCGCGACTAGCGGGACCCAATGAGCAGTTCTTC
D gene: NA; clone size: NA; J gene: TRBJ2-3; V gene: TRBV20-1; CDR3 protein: CSAGELARTGTQYF; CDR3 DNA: TGCAGTGCTGGGGAACTAGCCCGCACAGGTACGCAGTATTTT
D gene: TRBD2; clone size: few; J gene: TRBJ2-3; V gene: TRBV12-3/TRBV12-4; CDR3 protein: CASSLGEGADTQYF; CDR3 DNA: TGTGCCAGCAGTTTGGGGGAGGGAGCGGATACGCAGTATTTT
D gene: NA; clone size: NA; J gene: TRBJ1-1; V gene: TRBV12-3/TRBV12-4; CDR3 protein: CASRDSGNTEAFF; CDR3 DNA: TGTGCCAGCAGAGACAGCGGAAACACTGAAGCTTTCTTT
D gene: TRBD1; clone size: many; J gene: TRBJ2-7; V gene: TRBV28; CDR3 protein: CASKQGSSYEQYF; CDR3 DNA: TGTGCCAGCAAACAGGGGAGCTCCTACGAGCAGTACTTC
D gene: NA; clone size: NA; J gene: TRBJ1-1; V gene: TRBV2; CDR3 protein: CASSTGSPIAEAFF; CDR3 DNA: TGTGCCAGCAGCACAGGAAGCCCTATCGCTGAAGCTTTCTTT
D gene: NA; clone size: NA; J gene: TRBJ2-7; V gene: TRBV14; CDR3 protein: CASSQQVGLDEQYF; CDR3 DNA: TGTGCCAGCAGCCAACAAGTGGGATTGGACGAGCAGTACTTC
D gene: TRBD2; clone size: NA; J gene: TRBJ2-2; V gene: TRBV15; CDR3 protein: CATSRVYGSGVANTGELFF; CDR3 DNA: TGTGCCACCAGCAGAGTTTACGGGAGCGGGGTCGCGAACACCGGGGAGCTGTTTTTT
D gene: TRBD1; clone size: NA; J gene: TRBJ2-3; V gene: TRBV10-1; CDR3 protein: CASSEFSWTGGAYTQYF; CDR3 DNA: TGCGCCAGCAGTGAGTTTTCGTGGACAGGGGGCGCGTATACGCAGTATTTT
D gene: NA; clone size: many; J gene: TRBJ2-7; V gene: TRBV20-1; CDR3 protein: CSAQRGAESYEQYF; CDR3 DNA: TGCAGTGCGCAACGGGGGGCGGAATCCTACGAGCAGTACTTC
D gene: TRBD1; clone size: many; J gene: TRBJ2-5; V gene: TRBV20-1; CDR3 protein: CSARAGGQETQYF; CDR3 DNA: TGCAGTGCTAGAGCAGGGGGCCAAGAGACCCAGTACTTC
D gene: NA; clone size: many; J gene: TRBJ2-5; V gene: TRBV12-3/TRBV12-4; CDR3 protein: CASSSRGTYQETQYF; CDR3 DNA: TGTGCCAGCAGTTCCCGAGGGACGTACCAAGAGACCCAGTACTTC
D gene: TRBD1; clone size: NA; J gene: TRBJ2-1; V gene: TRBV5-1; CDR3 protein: CASGPTFQGARYEQFF; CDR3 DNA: TGCGCCAGCGGCCCCACCTTTCAGGGGGCGCGATATGAGCAGTTCTTC
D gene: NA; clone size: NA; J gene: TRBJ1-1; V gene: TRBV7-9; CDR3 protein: CASTRGDLGEAFF; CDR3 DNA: TGTGCCAGCACCCGCGGGGACCTGGGTGAAGCTTTCTTT
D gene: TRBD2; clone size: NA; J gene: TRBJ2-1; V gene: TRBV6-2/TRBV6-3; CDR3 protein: CASSYVRGGREQFF; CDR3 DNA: TGTGCCAGCAGTTACGTCCGGGGGGGCCGTGAGCAGTTCTTC
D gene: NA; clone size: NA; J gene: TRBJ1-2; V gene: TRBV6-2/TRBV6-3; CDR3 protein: CASRDPGPGDYGYTF; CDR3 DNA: TGTGCCAGCAGGGACCCGGGCCCGGGGGACTATGGCTACACCTTC
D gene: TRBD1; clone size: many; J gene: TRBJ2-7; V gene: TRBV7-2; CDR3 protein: CASSRDRGSYEQYF; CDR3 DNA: TGTGCCAGCAGCAGGGACAGGGGGTCCTACGAGCAGTACTTC